Below are 23 T cell receptor beta chains sequenced from a single sample in a study of blood T cell repertoires in COVID-19. Some clones are missing from TCRdb's copy, which holds only in-frame ones; the method was immunoSEQ multiplex PCR. The table lists 150,000 to 200,000 clones, roughly 80% of them singletons, with approximately 10% in the top ten. The specimen sequenced was peripheral blood. These receptors were obtained from a woman between 40 and 50 years old with COVID-19, enrolled during active disease.

The chain uses TRBV10-3 and TRBJ2-7; 8 bases are shared with TRBD1. The germline gives CDR1 ENHRY, CDR2 SYGVKD. V lost 8 bases, J lost 5 bases, and 8 bases stayed unmatched. This CDR3 has 13 amino acids. The CDR3 reads CAIGAGQGHEQYF. DNA for the CDR3: TGTGCCATCGGGGCTGGACAGGGCCACGAGCAGTACTTC.

The chain is built from TRBV12-3 or TRBV12-4 and TRBJ2-1, with 9 positions matching TRBD2. CDR3 length equals 12 residues. V lost 8 bases and J lost 15; bases outside the gene matches: 11. In DNA, the CDR3 is TGTGCCAGCCTGGCTAGCGGGACTGATAGGTTCTTC. This sequence encodes CASLASGTDRFF.

This clone appeared a few times. V and J are TRBV28 and TRBJ2-1; TRBD1 matches at 10 bases. The CDR3 is 14 amino acids. Germline-derived CDR1 and CDR2 are MDHEN and SYDVKM. Germline trimming cut 6 bases from V and 5 bases from J; bases unmatched to any gene: 4. CDR3 sequence reads: CASRRDRGNNEQFF. The CDR3 bases are TGTGCCAGCAGGCGGGACAGGGGTAACAATGAGCAGTTCTTC.

The chain links TRBV9 to TRBJ1-1; TRBD1 agrees at 7 bases. CDR1 and CDR2 (germline): SGDLS, YYNGEE. The CDR3 is 17 amino acids. V shed 0 bases and J 1 base; nucleotides not matched to a gene: 9. CDR3 coding DNA: TGTGCCAGCAGCGTAGCCGGGGAGACAGGGCCGAACACTGAAGCTTTCTTT. This codes for CASSVAGETGPNTEAFF.

The V call is TRBV2, the J call TRBJ2-6; D unresolved. Trimming stripped 7 bases from V and 0 bases from J, with 4 bases between. Germline CDR1 reads SNHLY; CDR2 reads FYNNEI. This CDR3 is built from 13 residues. In DNA, the CDR3 is TGTGCCAGCACCCTCTCTGGGGCCAACGTCCTGACTTTC. This translates into CASTLSGANVLTF.

The rearrangement joins TRBV20-1 to TRBJ2-3; 10 bases align to TRBD2. Germline V gives CDR1 DFQATT, CDR2 SNEGSKA (reference sequence). After removal of 6 bases from V and 0 bases from J, the junction contained 12 bases not matched to a gene. This CDR3 is built from 17 residues. This CDR3 is CSASSSGGKASTDTQYF. CDR3 DNA sequence: TGCAGTGCCAGTTCTAGCGGGGGCAAAGCTAGCACAGATACGCAGTATTTT.

V gene TRBV27 combines with J gene TRBJ2-1; no clear D gene. The CDR3 totals 19 residues. Trimming took off 4 bases at V and 6 bases at J, with 28 bases between the two ends. Germline V lookup: CDR1 MNHEY, CDR2 SMNVEV (reference sequence). This chain's CDR3 is CASSWRAAVKSSTGNEQFF. CDR3 nucleotides: TGTGCCAGCAGTTGGAGAGCAGCCGTAAAGAGCTCTACGGGCAATGAGCAGTTCTTC.

This chain connects TRBV6-5 to TRBJ1-6; 7 bases agree with TRBD1. Germline assignment: CDR1 MNHEY and CDR2 SVGAGI. This CDR3 comprises 14 residues. Unmatched junction bases numbered 8, after V lost 7 bases and J lost 8 bases. In DNA, the CDR3 is TGTGCCAGCACCCCGACAGGGTCCCATTCACCCCTCCACTTT. It translates to CASTPTGSHSPLHF.

The rearrangement joins TRBV5-4 to TRBJ2-1; 7 nucleotides match TRBD1. CDR3 length equals 14 residues. V dropped 3 bases and J dropped 2; count of bases not matched to a gene: 2. CDR1 is SGHNT and CDR2 is YYREEE in the germline V gene (reference sequence). The CDR3 here is CASSSQGAYNEQFF. CDR3 coding DNA: TGTGCCAGCAGCTCTCAGGGGGCCTACAATGAGCAGTTCTTC.

This chain uses TRBV2 with TRBJ2-7; weak D call: TRBD2 (6 bases). V lost 3 bases and J lost 2, with 23 bases in between. The CDR3 spans 18 residues. Germline-derived CDR1 and CDR2 are SNHLY and FYNNEI. CDR3 DNA sequence: TGTGCCAGCAGTGATGGTAGGGGACTCAGAAAGATCACCTACGAGCAGTACGTC. Encoded protein: CASSDGRGLRKITYEQYV.

This clone has more than one count but fewer than ten. The V and J genes are TRBV11-2 and TRBJ1-4; 7 bases are shared with TRBD1. The CDR3 sequence is 15 residues long. Losses at the gene ends were 6 bases for V and 3 bases for J; bases not matched to a gene: 7. Germline assignment: CDR1 SGHAT and CDR2 FQNNGV. The CDR3 sequence is CASSSTGTANEKLFF. The CDR3 region has the DNA TGTGCCAGCAGTTCCACCGGGACAGCTAATGAAAAACTGTTTTTT. The full variable domain, rest sourced from reference TRBV11-2 and TRBJ1-4, is EAGVAQSPRYKIIEKRQSVAFWCNPISGHATLYWYQQILGQGPKLLIQFQNNGVVDDSQLPKDRFSAERLKGVDSTLKIQPAKLEDSAVYLCASSSTGTANEKLFFGSGTQLSVL.

The V gene is TRBV29-1, the J gene TRBJ2-7; 14 nucleotides agree with TRBD2. The trim removed 3 bases at V and 4 bases at J, leaving 8 bases unmatched. This CDR3 region has 16 residues. CDR1 and CDR2 from the germline V gene are SQVTM and ANQGSEA. The CDR3 here is CSVDSGTSGSVYEQYF. In DNA form, the CDR3 reads TGCAGCGTTGATTCCGGGACTAGCGGGAGTGTGTACGAGCAGTACTTC.

This chain's CDR3 is CASSGSRTGSMNTEAFF. The DNA for the CDR3 is TGTGCCAGCAGTGGGAGCCGGACAGGGAGTATGAACACTGAAGCTTTCTTT. This chain connects TRBV2 to TRBJ1-1; 8 bases align to TRBD1. In germline, CDR1 is SNHLY, CDR2 FYNNEI. This CDR3 contains 17 residues. The ends lost 4 bases at V and 0 bases at J; junction bases unmatched: 10.

The chain links TRBV13 to TRBJ2-2; D may be TRBD1 (6 bases). Germline CDR1 and CDR2: PRHDT and FYEKMQ (reference sequence). V dropped 5 bases and J dropped 4 bases, with 14 bases sitting between them. This CDR3 comprises 15 residues. For the CDR3, the DNA is TGTGCCAGCAGCACATTACAGGGCTTCACCGGGGAGCTGTTTTTT. Translating gives CASSTLQGFTGELFF. The whole variable domain, filled in from reference TRBV13 and TRBJ2-2, reads AAGVIQSPRHLIKEKRETATLKCYPIPRHDTVYWYQQGPGQDPQFLISFYEKMQSDKGSIPDRFSAQQFSDYHSELNMSSLELGDSALYFCASSTLQGFTGELFFGEGSRLTVL.

This clone was counted a few times. The V call is TRBV11-2, the J call TRBJ1-1; D is undetermined. V lost 4 bases, J lost 1 base, and 10 bases lay in between. This CDR3 has 14 residues. Germline values: CDR1 SGHAT, CDR2 FQNNGV. The CDR3 sequence: CASSSYSGNTEAFF. In DNA, the CDR3 is TGTGCCAGCAGCTCATATTCCGGGAACACTGAAGCTTTCTTT.

The chain recombines TRBV11-2 with TRBJ1-2; tentative D call: TRBD1 (5 bases). The CDR3 runs to 13 residues. With 5 bases removed from V and 5 bases from J, the gap between germline ends came to 12 bases. From germline, CDR1 is SGHAT and CDR2 FQNNGV. The DNA of the CDR3 is TGTGCCAGCAGCCCCGACAGCGTTTATGGCTACACCTTC. Translation: CASSPDSVYGYTF.

V is TRBV3-1 (or the pseudogene TRBV3-2) and J is TRBJ2-7; TRBD1 might be the D (6 bases). V lost 6 bases to trimming and J lost 3 bases, with 9 bases between them. The germline V gene encodes CDR1 LGHDT and CDR2 YNNKEL (reference sequence). The CDR3 runs to 12 residues. CDR3 amino acids: CASSPQGYEQYF. The CDR3 DNA reads as TGTGCCAGCAGTCCACAGGGCTACGAGCAGTACTTC.

The CDR3 reads CASSEPGQLNEKLFF. Here the CDR3 DNA reads TGTGCCAGCAGTGAGCCGGGACAGCTTAATGAAAAACTGTTTTTT. This rearrangement joins TRBV6-1 to TRBJ1-4; TRBD1 aligns across 7 bases. Germline-derived CDR1 and CDR2 are MNHNS and SASEGT. This CDR3 spans 15 amino acids. J gave up 4 bases and V 3 bases, and 5 bases lay outside the gene matches.

The gene calls are TRBV28 and TRBJ2-7; D gene uncertain. Germline CDR1 and CDR2: MDHEN and SYDVKM. The CDR3 totals 14 residues. V was pared by 7 bases and J by 0 bases, with 13 bases between. The CDR3 loop reads CASNDAGSSYEQYF. CDR3 DNA sequence: TGTGCCAGCAATGACGCAGGTAGCTCCTACGAGCAGTACTTC.

This sequence joins TRBV2 and TRBJ2-1, with a tentative D call TRBD2 (7 bases). Germline CDR1 SNHLY, CDR2 FYNNEI. Trimming cost V 5 bases and J 8 bases, with 19 bases left between them. The CDR3 covers 15 residues. CDR3 sequence reads: CASSSRADSGDEQFF. The DNA for the CDR3 is TGTGCCAGCAGTTCGAGAGCGGACAGCGGGGATGAGCAGTTCTTC.

The chain has TRBV27 and TRBJ2-7; TRBD2 matches 11 bases. V trimming: 8 bases; J trimming: 3 bases; junction bases outside the gene matches: 9. This CDR3 has 15 residues. Germline lookup yields CDR1 MNHEY and CDR2 SMNVEV (reference sequence). For the CDR3, the DNA is TGTGCCAGCGCAAGCCAGGGACTAGCGGACTACGAGCAGTACTTC. As protein: CASASQGLADYEQYF.

This chain uses TRBV18 with TRBJ1-3; D is ambiguous. The length of the CDR3 is 13 residues. Per the germline V gene, CDR1 is KGHSH and CDR2 is LQKENI. With 4 bases removed from V and 7 bases from J, the gap between germline ends came to 11 bases. In nucleotides, the CDR3 is TGTGCCAGCTCACGCGATTCTCTCAACACCATATATTTT. Translated: CASSRDSLNTIYF.

The V and J genes are TRBV7-9 and TRBJ2-7; D unresolved. Trimming took 2 bases from V and 5 from J, leaving 16 bases between them. Germline CDR1 reads SEHNR; CDR2 reads FQNEAQ (reference sequence). The CDR3 loop spans 15 amino acids. The CDR3 coding sequence is TGTGCCAGCAGCTTAAATTTGTTGGCGGTAAACGAGCAGTACTTC. It codes for CASSLNLLAVNEQYF.